The source of this T cell receptor (beta chain) is a study of shared clonotypes between healthy human individuals (dated by TCRdb to about 2020). About the full investigation: A few men and a couple of women, aged 18 to 49 years, made up the cohort. For each donor, CD4 naive and CD4 memory were each run on three plates, CD8 naive on two plates, and CD8 memory on one plate. To increase sequencing depth and limit assay-specific biases, different laboratories used diverse techniques to prepare libraries and sequence TCR repertoires. Between about 0.94 and 10 billion PBMCs per donor were obtained by leukapheresis. To estimate repertoire size and how much clonotypes are shared between individuals, the study performed deep sequencing of blood TCR repertoires from a handful of healthy adults.

CD8 naive samples consisted of CD45RO-negative cells that were positively selected for CCR7, yielding a CD45RA+CCR7+ population without TemRA cells. Healthy HIV-negative adults with no recently reported acute infections or vaccinations were included as donors. All donors were Caucasian adults living in Nashville, Tennessee, USA. Blood was collected by leukapheresis, and PBMCs were isolated by Ficoll-Histopaque density gradient centrifugation and then cryopreserved in liquid nitrogen vapor phase. Analytical flow cytometry was used to check the purity and quantity of every magnetically sorted T cell population. Genomic DNA was isolated from each sorted fraction and quantified by UV absorbance on a Nanodrop 2000c. Trimming removed 3 bases from V and 4 bases from J, leaving 12 bases between the germline ends. The CDR3 goes from the cysteine to the phenylalanine over 15 residues. Of all the DNA, just the CDR3 is kept, 45 bases in frame from base 1. Via the germline V gene, CDR1 is SNHLY and CDR2 FYNNEI.

Study-wide findings and limitations: Incomplete sequencing was indicated by rarefaction of sorted-subset datasets, despite the large sequencing depth. When a few donors were compared, the shared fraction of clonotypes was around 5.1% for naive CD4, around 4% for naive CD8, more than 2% for memory CD4, and roughly 0.4% for memory CD8. Clonotypes shared by all four sorted-subset donors showed higher generation probabilities than non-shared clonotypes. Based on pairwise subsampling, the degree of clonotype sharing among donors was expected to be affected by sequencing depth. Estimated clonotype richness was generally larger for naive than for memory subsets. The small number of donors limited the genetic and exposure-history diversity represented. Sampling was restricted to blood, and TCR repertoires in tissue are likely to differ from TCR repertoires in blood.

Using the deep immunoSEQ assay, TCR CDR3 regions were amplified from genomic DNA by multiplex PCR. For each cell subset, the extracted genomic DNA was distributed evenly across all wells of several immunoSEQ 96-well plates, and each plate served as one replicate. Each replicate PCR for sorted subsets received about 210 ng genomic DNA, equal to 28,000 or so T cell genomes. Purified libraries were quantified with a Qubit 3.0 fluorometer, sized on a Bioanalyzer 2100, and re-quantified with the KAPA Library Quantification kit. Every immunoSEQ 96-well plate was sequenced on a dedicated single-read 150-cycle Illumina NextSeq 550 flow cell. As for the original processing: Because only junctional sequences without quality scores were contained in the immunoSEQ output, filtering matching that applied to full-length reads could not be performed. To assign V/J genes and CDR3, sequences were annotated using PyIR, a Python wrapper for IgBLAST v1.9, with IMGT germline references. Reads were removed for weak V/J assignments (E-value above 1e-6), missing CDR3, stop codons, out-of-frame junctions, or ambiguous translated residues. V3J clonotypes were defined as sequences sharing the same inferred V gene, J gene, and CDR3 amino acid sequence. Percentage overlap between repertoires was computed as shared unique clonotypes divided by the size of the smaller repertoire. Three approaches were used to assess repertoire richness: RTK rarefaction, the Chao1 estimator, and Recon v2.1 estimates of unobserved clonotypes. For all TCRbeta clonotypes obtained by the gDNA method from a few donors, generation probabilities were computed with OLGA. TCRdb's version of the immuneACCESS table is confined to in-frame rearrangements and falls short of the full clone set. An unresolved V gene accounts for under half of the shortfall where checked; the remainder is of unknown origin. From that table come the V and J calls and clone size; the DNA was used to work out D and trimming. Counted in this sample were about 550,000 clones; about 95% of them appeared once. 0.1% to 0.11% of the sample goes to the ten largest clones.

A remark on this clone: Its antigen specificity is not known. No much larger clone exists at a distance of one base, and base qualities are not known.

The TCR comes from a woman aged 30 to 39 in good health. The sequencing input was naive CD8+ T cells sorted from blood. According to the study, the label for this sample's cell subset or site signals: CD45RA+CCR7+. The rearranged segments are TRBV2 and TRBJ1-4; no confident D gene assignment can be made. In nucleotide form, the sequence is TGTGCCAGCAGTGAGTGGGTGTCGGGTAATGAAAAACTGTTTTTT. Its protein is CASSEWVSGNEKLFF.